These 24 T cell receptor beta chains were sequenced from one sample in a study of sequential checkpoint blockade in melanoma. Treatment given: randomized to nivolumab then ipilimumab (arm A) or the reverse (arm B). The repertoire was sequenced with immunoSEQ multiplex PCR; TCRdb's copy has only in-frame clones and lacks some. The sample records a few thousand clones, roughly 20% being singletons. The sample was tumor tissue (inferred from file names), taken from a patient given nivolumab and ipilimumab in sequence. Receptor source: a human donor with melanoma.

CDR3 loop: CASSPGLALGSNEQFF. CDR3 DNA sequence: TGTGCCAGTAGTCCCGGACTGGCCCTGGGGTCAAATGAGCAGTTCTTC. This chain connects TRBV19 to TRBJ2-1, with D tentatively TRBD2 (5 bases). The V gene's germline CDR1 is LNHDA and CDR2 SQIVND (reference sequence). V was shortened by 5 bases and J by 7 bases, with 21 bases between the two germline ends. The length of the CDR3 is 16 residues.

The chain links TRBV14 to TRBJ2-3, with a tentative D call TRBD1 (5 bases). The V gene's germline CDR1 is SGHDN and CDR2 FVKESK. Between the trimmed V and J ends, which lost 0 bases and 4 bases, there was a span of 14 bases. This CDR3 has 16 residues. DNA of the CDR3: TGTGCCAGCAGCCAAGATTTGGCAGGGTGGCCAGATACGCAGTATTTT. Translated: CASSQDLAGWPDTQYF.

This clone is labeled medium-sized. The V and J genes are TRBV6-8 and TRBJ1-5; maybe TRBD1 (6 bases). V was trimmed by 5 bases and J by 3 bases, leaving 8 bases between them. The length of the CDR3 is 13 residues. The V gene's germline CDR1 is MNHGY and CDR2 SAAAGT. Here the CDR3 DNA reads TGTGCCAGCAGTGGGACAAACAATCAGCCCCAGCATTTT. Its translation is CASSGTNNQPQHF.

For the CDR3, the DNA is TGTGCCAGTAGGGCCACTCGGACAGGGGACGAAAAACTGTTTTTT. Protein sequence: CASRATRTGDEKLFF. This chain joins TRBV19 and TRBJ1-4; 9 nucleotides align to TRBD1. The CDR3 length is 15 residues. The V gene end was trimmed by 6 bases and the J gene end by 8 bases; junction bases not matched to a gene: 10. Germline CDR1 reads LNHDA; CDR2 reads SQIVND (reference sequence).

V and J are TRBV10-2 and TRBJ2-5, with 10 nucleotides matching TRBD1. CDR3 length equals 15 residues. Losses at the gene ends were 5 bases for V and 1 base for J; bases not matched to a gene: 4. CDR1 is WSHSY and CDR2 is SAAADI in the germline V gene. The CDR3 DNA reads TGCGCCAGCAGTCCCGGGACAGGGGTCCAAGAGACCCAGTACTTC. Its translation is CASSPGTGVQETQYF.

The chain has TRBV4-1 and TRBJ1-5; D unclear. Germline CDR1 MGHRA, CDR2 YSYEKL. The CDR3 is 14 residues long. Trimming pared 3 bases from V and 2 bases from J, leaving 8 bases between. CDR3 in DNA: TGCGCCAGCAGCCATACCCCCGGCAATCAGCCCCAGCATTTT. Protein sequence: CASSHTPGNQPQHF.

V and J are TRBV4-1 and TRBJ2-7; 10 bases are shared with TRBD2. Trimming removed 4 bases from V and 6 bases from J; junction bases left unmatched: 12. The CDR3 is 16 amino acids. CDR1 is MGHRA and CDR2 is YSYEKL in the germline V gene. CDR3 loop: CASSPGASGGYGEQYF. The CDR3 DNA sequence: TGCGCCAGCAGCCCTGGGGCTAGCGGGGGATATGGCGAGCAGTACTTC.

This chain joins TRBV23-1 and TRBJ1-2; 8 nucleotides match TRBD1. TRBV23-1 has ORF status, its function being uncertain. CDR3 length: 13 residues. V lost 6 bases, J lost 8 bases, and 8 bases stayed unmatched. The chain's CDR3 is CASSFRTGKGYTF. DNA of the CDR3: TGCGCCAGCAGCTTCAGGACAGGGAAGGGCTACACCTTC.

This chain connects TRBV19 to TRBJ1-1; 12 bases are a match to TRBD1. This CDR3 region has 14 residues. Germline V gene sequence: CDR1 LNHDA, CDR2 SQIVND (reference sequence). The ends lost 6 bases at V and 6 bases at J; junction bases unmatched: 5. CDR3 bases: TGTGCCAGTAGCAGGGACAGGGGGCTTGCTGAAGCTTTCTTT. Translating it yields CASSRDRGLAEAFF.

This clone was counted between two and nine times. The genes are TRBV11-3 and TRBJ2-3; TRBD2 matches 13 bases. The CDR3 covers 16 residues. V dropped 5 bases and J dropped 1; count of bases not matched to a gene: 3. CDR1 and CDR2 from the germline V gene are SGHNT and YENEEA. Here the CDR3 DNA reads TGTGCCAGCAGCCTCGGACTAGCGGGAGGCACAGATACGCAGTATTTT. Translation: CASSLGLAGGTDTQYF.

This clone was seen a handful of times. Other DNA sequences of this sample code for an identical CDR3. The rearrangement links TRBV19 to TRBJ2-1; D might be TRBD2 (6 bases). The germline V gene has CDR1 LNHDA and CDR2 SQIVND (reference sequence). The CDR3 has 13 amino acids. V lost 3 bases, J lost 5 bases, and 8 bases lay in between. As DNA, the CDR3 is TGTGCCAGTAGTATCTTAGCGGACAATGAGCAGTTCTTC. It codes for CASSILADNEQFF. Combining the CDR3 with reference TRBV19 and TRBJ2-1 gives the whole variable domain DGGITQSPKYLFRKEGQNVTLSCEQNLNHDAMYWYRQDPGQGLRLIYYSQIVNDFQKGDIAEGYSVSREKKESFPLTVTSAQKNPTAFYLCASSILADNEQFFGPGTRLTVL.

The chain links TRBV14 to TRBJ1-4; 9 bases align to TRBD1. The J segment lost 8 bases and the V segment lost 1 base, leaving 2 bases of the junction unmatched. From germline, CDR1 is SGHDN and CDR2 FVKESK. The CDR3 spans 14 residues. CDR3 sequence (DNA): TGTGCCAGCAGCCAAGGGACAGGGGCAGAAAAACTGTTTTTT. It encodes CASSQGTGAEKLFF.

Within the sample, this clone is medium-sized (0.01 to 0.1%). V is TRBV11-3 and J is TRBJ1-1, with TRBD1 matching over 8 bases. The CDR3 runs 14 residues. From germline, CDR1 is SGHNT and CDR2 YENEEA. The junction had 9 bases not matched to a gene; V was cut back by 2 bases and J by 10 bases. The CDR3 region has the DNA TGTGCCAGCAGCTTAAGGGAGGCAGGGGGCGGAGCTTTCTTT. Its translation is CASSLREAGGGAFF.

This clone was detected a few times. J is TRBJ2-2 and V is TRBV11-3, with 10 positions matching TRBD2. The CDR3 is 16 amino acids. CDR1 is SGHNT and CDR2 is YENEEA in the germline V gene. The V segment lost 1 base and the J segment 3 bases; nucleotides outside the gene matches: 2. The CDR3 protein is CASSLVAGGYTGELFF. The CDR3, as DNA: TGTGCCAGCAGCTTAGTAGCGGGGGGTTACACCGGGGAGCTGTTTTTT.

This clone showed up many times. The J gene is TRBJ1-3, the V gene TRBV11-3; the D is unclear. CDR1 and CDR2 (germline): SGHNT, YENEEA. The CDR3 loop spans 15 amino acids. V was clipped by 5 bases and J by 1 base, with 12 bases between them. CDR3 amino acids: CASSPRPISGNTIYF. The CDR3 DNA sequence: TGTGCCAGCAGCCCGAGACCTATATCTGGAAACACCATATATTTT.

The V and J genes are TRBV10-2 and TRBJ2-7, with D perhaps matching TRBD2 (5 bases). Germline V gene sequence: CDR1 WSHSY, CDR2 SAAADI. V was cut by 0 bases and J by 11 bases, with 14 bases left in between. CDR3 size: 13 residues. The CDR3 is CASSESTWRLEYV. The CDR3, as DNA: TGCGCCAGCAGTGAGTCGACGTGGAGGTTGGAGTACGTC.

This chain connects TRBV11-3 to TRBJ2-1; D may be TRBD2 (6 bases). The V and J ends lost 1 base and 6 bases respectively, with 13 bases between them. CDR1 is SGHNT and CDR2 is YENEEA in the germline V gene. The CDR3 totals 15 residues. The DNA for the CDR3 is TGTGCCAGCAGCTTAGGTGGCGGGGTGTCCAATGAGCAGTTCTTC. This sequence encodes CASSLGGGVSNEQFF.

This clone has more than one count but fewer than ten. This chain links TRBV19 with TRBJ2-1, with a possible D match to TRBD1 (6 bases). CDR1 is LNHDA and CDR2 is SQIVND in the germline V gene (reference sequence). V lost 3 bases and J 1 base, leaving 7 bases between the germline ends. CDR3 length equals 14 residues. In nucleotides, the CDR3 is TGTGCCAGTAGTATCAGGGGATCCTACAATGAGCAGTTCTTC. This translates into CASSIRGSYNEQFF.

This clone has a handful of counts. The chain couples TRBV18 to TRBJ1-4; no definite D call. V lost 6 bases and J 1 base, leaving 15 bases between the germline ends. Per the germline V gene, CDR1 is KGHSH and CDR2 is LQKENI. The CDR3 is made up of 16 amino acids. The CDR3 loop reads CASSTQKGGTNEKLFF. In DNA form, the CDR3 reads TGTGCCAGCTCGACCCAAAAGGGAGGAACTAATGAAAAACTGTTTTTT.

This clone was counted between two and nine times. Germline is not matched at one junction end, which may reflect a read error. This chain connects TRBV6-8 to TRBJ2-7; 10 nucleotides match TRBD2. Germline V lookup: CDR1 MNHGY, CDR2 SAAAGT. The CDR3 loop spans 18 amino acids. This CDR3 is CAISAGLAGETGPYEQYF. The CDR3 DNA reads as TGTGCCATCAGTGCGGGTCTAGCGGGGGAAACCGGACCCTACGAGCAGTACTTC.

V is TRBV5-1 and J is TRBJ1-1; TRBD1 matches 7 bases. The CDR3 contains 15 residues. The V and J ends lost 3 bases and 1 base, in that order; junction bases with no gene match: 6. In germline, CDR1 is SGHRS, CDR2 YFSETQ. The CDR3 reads CASSWWTGPNTEAFF. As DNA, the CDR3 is TGCGCCAGCAGCTGGTGGACAGGACCGAACACTGAAGCTTTCTTT.

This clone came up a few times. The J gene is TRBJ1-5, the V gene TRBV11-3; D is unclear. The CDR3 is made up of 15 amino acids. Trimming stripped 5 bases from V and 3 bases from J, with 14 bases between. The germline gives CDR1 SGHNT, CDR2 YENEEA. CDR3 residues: CASSRTGVNNQPQHF. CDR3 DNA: TGTGCCAGCAGCCGGACGGGAGTTAACAATCAGCCCCAGCATTTT.

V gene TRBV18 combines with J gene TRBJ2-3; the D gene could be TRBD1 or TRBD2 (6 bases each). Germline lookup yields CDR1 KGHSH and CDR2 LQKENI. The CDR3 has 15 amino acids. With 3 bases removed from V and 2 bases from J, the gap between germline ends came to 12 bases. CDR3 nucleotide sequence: TGTGCCAGCTCACCTGGTGGGGGGCCCACAGATACGCAGTATTTT. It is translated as CASSPGGGPTDTQYF.

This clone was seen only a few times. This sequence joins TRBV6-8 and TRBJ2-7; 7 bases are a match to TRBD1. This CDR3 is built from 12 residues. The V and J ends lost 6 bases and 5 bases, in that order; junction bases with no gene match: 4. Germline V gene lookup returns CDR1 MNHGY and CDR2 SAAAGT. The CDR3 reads CASSLDRDEQYF. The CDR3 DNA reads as TGTGCCAGCAGCCTCGACAGGGACGAGCAGTACTTC.